The present TCR beta chain was sequenced within a study of T cell repertoires in cytomegalovirus infection. Turning to the study itself: Matching HLA type, along with CMV infection, was indicated by public TCR beta signatures. Study conclusions and caveats: CMV-specific TCR beta clonotypes restricted by HLA-C were the ones dominating the ex vivo response.

In TCRdb, the reads were re-called with MiXCR into one record per CDR3 protein. The sample has hundreds of thousands of distinct CDR3 sequences, approximately 40% seen once. For this clonotype: Antigen: not known.

The germline V gene encodes CDR1 SGHVS and CDR2 FNYEAQ. Trimming removed 5 bases from V and 1 base from J; junction bases left unmatched: 4. CDR3 length: 15 residues. Source: cultured PBMCs, taken from culture after CMV antigen stimulation. The source is a human donor in good health (CMV status not recorded). Some clones in this sample may be carry-over from other donors' samples. This chain uses TRBV7-6 with TRBJ2-3; TRBD2 matches 9 bases. In nucleotides, the CDR3 is TGTGCCAGCAGCCGTAGACTAGCGGGCACAGATACGCAGTATTTT. Translated: CASSRRLAGTDTQYF.